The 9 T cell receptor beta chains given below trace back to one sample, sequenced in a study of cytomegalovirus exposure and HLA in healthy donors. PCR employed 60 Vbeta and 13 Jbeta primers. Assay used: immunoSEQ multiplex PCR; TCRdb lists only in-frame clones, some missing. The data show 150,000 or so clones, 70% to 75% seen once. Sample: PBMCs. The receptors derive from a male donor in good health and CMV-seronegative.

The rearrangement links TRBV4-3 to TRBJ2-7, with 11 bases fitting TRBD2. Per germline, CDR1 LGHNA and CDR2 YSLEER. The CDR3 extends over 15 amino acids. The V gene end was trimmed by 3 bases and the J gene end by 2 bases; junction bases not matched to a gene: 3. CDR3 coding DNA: TGCGCCAGCAGCCAGCTAGCGGGGGGAACCTACGAGCAGTACTTC. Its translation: CASSQLAGGTYEQYF.

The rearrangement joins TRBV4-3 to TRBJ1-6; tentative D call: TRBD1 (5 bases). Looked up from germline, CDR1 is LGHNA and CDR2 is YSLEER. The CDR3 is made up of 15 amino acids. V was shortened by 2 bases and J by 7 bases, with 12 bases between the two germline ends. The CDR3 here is CASSQNQGLNSPLHF. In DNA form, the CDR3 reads TGCGCCAGCAGCCAAAATCAGGGCTTAAATTCACCCCTCCACTTT.

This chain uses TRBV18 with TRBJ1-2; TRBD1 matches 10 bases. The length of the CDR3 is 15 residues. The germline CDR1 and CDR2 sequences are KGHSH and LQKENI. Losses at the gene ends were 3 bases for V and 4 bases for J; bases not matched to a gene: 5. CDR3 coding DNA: TGTGCCAGCTCACCGGAGGACAGGGGGGTCTATGGCTACACCTTC. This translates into CASSPEDRGVYGYTF.

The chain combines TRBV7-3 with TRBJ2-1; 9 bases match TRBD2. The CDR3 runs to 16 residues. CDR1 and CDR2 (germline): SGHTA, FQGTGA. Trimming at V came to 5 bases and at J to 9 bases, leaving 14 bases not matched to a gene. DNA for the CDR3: TGTGCCAGCAGCAAAAATAGCGGCGGGGGGGCAGGTGAGCAGTTCTTC. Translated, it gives CASSKNSGGGAGEQFF. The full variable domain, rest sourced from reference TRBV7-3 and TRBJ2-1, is GAGVSQTPSNKVTEKGKYVELRCDPISGHTALYWYRQSLGQGPEFLIYFQGTGAADDSGLPNDRFFAVRPEGSVSTLKIQRTERGDSAVYLCASSKNSGGGAGEQFFGPGTRLTVL.

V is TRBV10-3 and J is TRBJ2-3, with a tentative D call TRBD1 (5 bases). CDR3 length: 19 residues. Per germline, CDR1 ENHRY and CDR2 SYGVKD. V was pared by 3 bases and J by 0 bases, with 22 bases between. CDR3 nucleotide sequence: TGTGCCATCAGTGATATTCCAGGGTCCCAGGCCGCGAGCACAGATACGCAGTATTTT. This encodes CAISDIPGSQAASTDTQYF.

The CDR3 loop reads CASSFIGELFF. The CDR3 bases are TGTGCCAGCAGTTTTATCGGGGAGCTGTTTTTT. The rearrangement links TRBV28 to TRBJ2-2; no clear D. Per germline, CDR1 MDHEN and CDR2 SYDVKM. This CDR3 has 11 amino acids. Deletions cut 3 bases from V and 7 bases from J, with 3 bases between.

DNA of the CDR3: TGCGCCAGCAGCTTTGGACAGGGTGTAAATGAGCAGTTCTTC. Protein sequence: CASSFGQGVNEQFF. The chain recombines TRBV5-1 with TRBJ2-1, with 8 nucleotides matching TRBD1. The CDR3 contains 14 residues. The J segment lost 7 bases and the V segment lost 2 bases, leaving 5 bases of the junction unmatched. CDR1 is SGHRS and CDR2 is YFSETQ in the germline V gene.

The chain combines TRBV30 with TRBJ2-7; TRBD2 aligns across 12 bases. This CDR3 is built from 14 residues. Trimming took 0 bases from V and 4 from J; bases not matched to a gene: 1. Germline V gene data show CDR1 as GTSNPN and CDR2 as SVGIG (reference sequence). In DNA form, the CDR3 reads TGTGCCTGGAGTGTAGGACTAGCGGGATACGAGCAGTACTTC. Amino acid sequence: CAWSVGLAGYEQYF.

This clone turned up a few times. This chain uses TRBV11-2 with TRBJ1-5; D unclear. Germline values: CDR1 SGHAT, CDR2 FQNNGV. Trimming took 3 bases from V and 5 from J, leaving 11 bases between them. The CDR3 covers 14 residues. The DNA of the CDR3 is TGTGCCAGCAGCTTTGGGGAGGGTTATCAGCCCCAGCATTTT. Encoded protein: CASSFGEGYQPQHF.